The 7 T cell receptor beta chains listed next were all sequenced from one sample in a study of blood T cells in healthy people across ages. The second PCR ran roughly 7 to 12 cycles with a sample-barcoded 5' primer and J-beta primers. A single record per CDR3 protein comes from TCRdb applying MiXCR to the 5' RACE reads. The sample has roughly 1.7 million distinct CDR3 sequences; 34% are singletons. The sample taken for sequencing was blood. The receptors were gathered from a woman aged 30 to 39 in good health.

The rearrangement links TRBV6-2 or TRBV6-3 to TRBJ2-3, with D uncertain. V was clipped by 8 bases and J by 8 bases, with 8 bases between them. Per germline, CDR1 MNHEY and CDR2 SVGEGT. The CDR3 runs to 10 residues. CDR3: CASGPGTQYF. In nucleotides, the CDR3 is TGTGCCAGCGGTCCCGGTACGCAGTATTTT.

This clonotype has at least ten counts. The rearrangement joins TRBV29-1 to TRBJ2-1; TRBD2 agrees at 9 bases. This CDR3 is built from 11 residues. From germline, CDR1 is SQVTM and CDR2 ANQGSEA. The CDR3 sequence is CTGLAGGEQFF. The DNA of the CDR3 is TGCACGGGACTAGCCGGCGGTGAGCAGTTCTTC.

The rearrangement uses TRBV20-1 and TRBJ2-1, with a weak D call TRBD2 (5 bases). Trimming took off 0 bases at V and 8 bases at J, with 11 bases between the two ends. The CDR3 sequence is 13 residues long. Per germline, CDR1 DFQATT and CDR2 SNEGSKA (reference sequence). CDR3 amino acids: CSARDPRRYEQFF. The CDR3 DNA follows: TGCAGTGCTAGAGATCCTAGGAGGTATGAGCAGTTCTTC.

The rearrangement uses TRBV2 and TRBJ2-1, with 10 bases fitting TRBD2. Germline assignment: CDR1 SNHLY and CDR2 FYNNEI. The CDR3 is 17 amino acids. The V segment lost 0 bases and the J segment 8 bases; nucleotides outside the gene matches: 10. The CDR3 here is CASSEAGTSGTGDEQFF. CDR3 in DNA: TGTGCCAGCAGTGAAGCAGGAACTAGCGGGACGGGGGATGAGCAGTTCTTC.

The V gene is TRBV27, the J gene TRBJ2-7; D could derive from TRBD1 or TRBD2 (6 bases each). The CDR3 totals 15 residues. In germline, CDR1 is MNHEY, CDR2 SMNVEV (reference sequence). Trimming removed 0 bases from V and 2 bases from J, with 11 bases in between. This CDR3 reads CASSLSIRGPYEQYF. In DNA form, the CDR3 reads TGTGCCAGCAGTTTATCAATCCGGGGGCCCTACGAGCAGTACTTC.

This chain links TRBV27 with TRBJ2-7; D is uncertain. Germline CDR1 is MNHEY and CDR2 is SMNVEV (reference sequence). The germline V and J ends were trimmed by 3 bases and 5 bases, with 11 bases remaining between them. The CDR3 sequence is 13 residues long. The CDR3 DNA is TGTGCCAGCAGTTTGGAAGGTTACGACGAGCAGTACTTC. Its protein is CASSLEGYDEQYF.

This chain joins TRBV7-3 and TRBJ2-7; tentative D call: TRBD1 (6 bases). Germline loops: CDR1 SGHTA, CDR2 FQGTGA. V was trimmed by 2 bases and J by 2 bases, leaving 13 bases between them. The CDR3 is 15 residues long. The chain's CDR3 is CASSLYSGETYEQYF. CDR3 sequence (DNA): TGTGCCAGCAGCTTATATTCAGGGGAAACCTACGAGCAGTACTTC.